This T cell receptor (beta chain) was captured in a study of cytomegalovirus exposure and HLA in healthy donors. Whole-study findings and limits: Across all donors, roughly uniform sequencing depth was an assumption of the presence/absence analyses. Rare sequences made up most TCRs, while some public TCRs were found in many donors. In a later analysis, at a false discovery rate of 0.05, 15,000 to 20,000 TCR beta sequences matched HLA alleles.

About this clone: As yet, its antigen is unknown.

Though probably carrying unrecorded immune exposures, donors were nominally healthy at sampling. This PCR relied on a set of 60 Vbeta primers and 13 Jbeta primers. Libraries were prepared by immunoSEQ multiplex PCR; TCRdb keeps only in-frame clonotypes and omits some of them. The table lists approximately 110,000 clones. This TCR came from a man aged 25 to 40 in good health and CMV-seronegative. Input material: PBMCs.

Here the CDR3 reads CSVESPGGRTDTQYF. The CDR3 region has the DNA TGCAGCGTTGAAAGCCCGGGGGGACGAACAGATACGCAGTATTTT. The V and J genes are TRBV29-1 and TRBJ2-3, with TRBD2 matching over 7 bases. This CDR3 has 15 residues. The V gene end was trimmed by 2 bases and the J gene end by 3 bases; junction bases not matched to a gene: 8. Germline V gives CDR1 SQVTM, CDR2 ANQGSEA.